These 26 T cell receptor beta chains were sequenced from one sample in a study of metastatic and nonmetastatic thyroid tumors. TCRdb reprocessed the PCR reads via MiXCR. The sample has 23,000 or so clones, approximately 30% seen once; the top ten hold 15% to 25%. All patients were untreated before thyroid surgery. The sequenced sample consisted of blood. These receptors were collected from a female donor with papillary thyroid cancer or a benign thyroid nodule (not recorded which). Some clones in this sample may be carry-over from other donors' samples.

This chain uses TRBV20-1 with TRBJ1-2; perhaps TRBD1 as D (6 bases). The germline CDR1 and CDR2 sequences are DFQATT and SNEGSKA (reference sequence). The V and J ends lost 4 bases and 4 bases respectively, with 16 bases between them. The CDR3 sequence is 14 residues long. The CDR3 loop reads CSATSTGRGYGYTF. In DNA, the CDR3 is TGCAGTGCTACCTCGACAGGACGGGGCTATGGCTACACCTTC.

With respect to this clone: A junction end diverges from the germline sequence, so it may reflect a read error. V is TRBV13 and J is TRBJ1-1; D gene unclear. The CDR3 covers 13 residues. Germline V gene sequence: CDR1 PRHDT, CDR2 FYEKMQ (reference sequence). CDR3 sequence reads: CASSQILNSEAFF. As DNA, the CDR3 is TGTGCCAGCAGCCAAATTTTGAACTCTGAAGCTTTCTTT.

Many counts were recorded for this clone. The J gene is TRBJ1-4, the V gene TRBV27, with D hard to call. Per germline, CDR1 MNHEY and CDR2 SMNVEV (reference sequence). This CDR3 comprises 16 residues. V lost 6 bases and J 0 bases, leaving 14 bases between the germline ends. The CDR3 DNA follows: TGTGCCAGCAGCCACCGCCTCCATGCAACTAATGAAAAACTGTTTTTT. Residues: CASSHRLHATNEKLFF.

This clone has only a few counts. The rearrangement joins TRBV6-1 to TRBJ2-2; 12 bases line up with TRBD2. The CDR3 is made up of 14 amino acids. V lost 6 bases, J lost 5 bases, and 1 base stayed unmatched. Germline loops: CDR1 MNHNS, CDR2 SASEGT. This CDR3 reads CASSLAGGTGELFF. CDR3 sequence (DNA): TGTGCCAGCAGCCTAGCGGGAGGGACCGGGGAGCTGTTTTTT.

V and J are TRBV5-1 and TRBJ2-3; D not resolved. Germline CDR1 and CDR2: SGHRS and YFSETQ. The CDR3 is made up of 11 amino acids. V shed 0 bases and J shed 6 bases, with 2 bases lying between them. CDR3 nucleotide sequence: TGCGCCAGCAGCTTGGCGGATACGCAGTATTTT. It specifies CASSLADTQYF.

The chain joins TRBV15 to TRBJ1-6, with D hard to call. CDR3 length equals 16 residues. The V gene's germline CDR1 is LNHNV and CDR2 YYDKDF (reference sequence). Trimming cost V 3 bases and J 9 bases, with 18 bases left between them. CDR3 protein: CATSSDRALRGSPLHF. In DNA, the CDR3 is TGTGCCACCAGCAGCGACCGGGCCCTCCGGGGTTCACCCCTCCACTTT.

This clone was seen many times. The V call is TRBV7-2, the J call TRBJ1-5; possible D gene TRBD1, 6 bases. The CDR3 totals 14 residues. V was trimmed by 5 bases and J by 1 base, leaving 9 bases between them. The germline CDR1 and CDR2 sequences are SGHTA and FQGNSA. The CDR3 DNA sequence: TGTGCCAGCAGCCGGGACATCAGCAATCAGCCCCAGCATTTT. Its translation: CASSRDISNQPQHF.

The chain is built from TRBV11-2 and TRBJ2-3, with 14 bases lining up with TRBD2. The CDR3 covers 16 residues. V gave up 7 bases and J gave up 6 bases; unmatched junction bases: 9. Per germline, CDR1 SGHAT and CDR2 FQNNGV. The DNA for the CDR3 is TGTGCCAGCATCCTAGGGACTAGCGGGAGTCATGATACGCAGTATTTT. It encodes CASILGTSGSHDTQYF.

The V gene is TRBV11-2, the J gene TRBJ2-3; the match to TRBD1 covers 12 bases. There are 15 residues in the CDR3. Germline CDR1 reads SGHAT; CDR2 reads FQNNGV. The trim removed 4 bases at V and 6 bases at J, leaving 5 bases unmatched. The DNA for the CDR3 is TGTGCCAGCAGCTCCCGGGACAGGGGGCGGGATACGCAGTATTTT. Its protein is CASSSRDRGRDTQYF.

The sample holds a few counts of this clone. At one end the junction does not follow the germline gene, possibly because of a read error. This chain joins TRBV30 and TRBJ2-7; the match to TRBD1 covers 10 bases. The CDR3 runs 13 residues. Germline-derived CDR1 and CDR2 are GTSNPN and SVGIG (reference sequence). CDR3 in amino acids: CARSGTGVDEQYF. The CDR3 DNA is TGTGCCCGGAGTGGGACAGGGGTAGACGAGCAGTACTTC.

By sample share, this clone is medium-sized (0.01 to 0.1%). The V call is TRBV5-1, the J call TRBJ2-7; 8 bases match TRBD1. Looked up from germline, CDR1 is SGHRS and CDR2 is YFSETQ. The CDR3 loop spans 16 amino acids. V dropped 0 bases and J dropped 3; count of bases not matched to a gene: 8. CDR3 region: CASSLAVTGALYEQYF. The DNA for the CDR3 is TGCGCCAGCAGCTTGGCCGTGACAGGGGCCCTCTACGAGCAGTACTTC.

By share, this clone ranks as medium-sized. The J gene is TRBJ2-7, the V gene TRBV9; 8 bases map to TRBD2. V was pared by 4 bases and J by 5 bases, with 11 bases of the junction left unmatched. The CDR3 length is 15 residues. Germline V gene sequence: CDR1 SGDLS, CDR2 YYNGEE. CDR3: CASSTRLLRGDEQYF. The CDR3, as DNA: TGTGCCAGCAGCACCCGACTTCTGCGGGGGGACGAGCAGTACTTC.

In its sample, this clone was seen many times. The chain couples TRBV4-2 to TRBJ2-5; D gene unclear. Germline loops: CDR1 LGHNA, CDR2 YNFKEQ. The V gene lost 2 bases and the J gene lost 4 bases, with 14 bases spanning the gap. CDR3 length: 15 amino acids. The CDR3 nucleotides are TGTGCCAGCAGCCAAACACTTATGCCTACAGAGACCCAGTACTTC. Residues: CASSQTLMPTETQYF.

This clone was found many times. The CDR3 DNA sequence: TGTGCCAGCAGCCCAAATGGTGACGAGCAGTACTTC. Amino acid sequence: CASSPNGDEQYF. The chain carries TRBV6-2 or TRBV6-3 and TRBJ2-7; D is unresolved. The germline V gene encodes CDR1 MNHEY and CDR2 SVGEGT. V shed 6 bases and J shed 5 bases, with 11 bases lying between them. This CDR3 spans 12 amino acids.

The sample holds many counts of this clone. The genes are TRBV2 and TRBJ2-3; D gene ambiguous. Germline V gene sequence: CDR1 SNHLY, CDR2 FYNNEI. Between the trimmed V and J ends, which lost 3 bases and 2 bases, there was a span of 12 bases. The CDR3 has 15 residues. The CDR3 DNA sequence: TGTGCCAGCAGTGAGTCCGGCAGAAACACAGATACGCAGTATTTT. Protein product: CASSESGRNTDTQYF.

The V and J genes are TRBV4-1 and TRBJ1-3; D gene uncertain. Germline V gene data show CDR1 as MGHRA and CDR2 as YSYEKL. V was pared by 0 bases and J by 8 bases, with 5 bases between. The CDR3 is made up of 12 amino acids. For the CDR3, the DNA is TGCGCCAGCAGCCAAGACCGTGACACCATATATTTT. Amino acid sequence: CASSQDRDTIYF.

The gene calls are TRBV11-3 and TRBJ2-7; D is undetermined. CDR1 and CDR2 from the germline V gene are SGHNT and YENEEA. The CDR3 consists of 15 residues. V was trimmed by 3 bases and J by 0 bases, leaving 12 bases between them. CDR3 nucleotide sequence: TGTGCCAGCAGCTTTCGACTCTGGAGCTCCTACGAGCAGTACTTC. Protein sequence: CASSFRLWSSYEQYF. The full variable domain, rest sourced from reference TRBV11-3 and TRBJ2-7, is EAGVVQSPRYKIIEKKQPVAFWCNPISGHNTLYWYLQNLGQGPELLIRYENEEAVDDSQLPKDRFSAERLKGVDSTLKIQPAELGDSAVYLCASSFRLWSSYEQYFGPGTRLTVT.

This clone showed up many times. V and J are TRBV5-1 and TRBJ2-3; 8 bases map to TRBD1. CDR1 is SGHRS and CDR2 is YFSETQ in the germline V gene. The CDR3 has 16 residues. Unmatched junction bases numbered 12, after V lost 4 bases and J lost 5 bases. The CDR3 nucleotides are TGCGCCAGCAGCAAGAGACAGGGGCTTCAGGAAGATACGCAGTATTTT. Residues: CASSKRQGLQEDTQYF.

This clone was counted at least ten times. The chain has TRBV7-9 and TRBJ2-1, with D perhaps being TRBD1 or TRBD2 (9 bases each). Germline CDR1 SEHNR, CDR2 FQNEAQ (reference sequence). There are 21 residues in the CDR3. V lost 5 bases, J lost 2 bases, and 31 bases lay in between. In DNA, the CDR3 is TGTGCCAGCAGCCCCACTCCTGGGACAGGGAAAAGCGGGAGGCCCTACAATGAGCAGTTCTTC. It translates to CASSPTPGTGKSGRPYNEQFF.

The CDR3 DNA follows: TGTGCCAGCAGTTTTGGGGATGGGAATCAGCCCCAGCATTTT. This gives the protein CASSFGDGNQPQHF. The rearrangement joins TRBV28 to TRBJ1-5; no definite D call. The germline V gene has CDR1 MDHEN and CDR2 SYDVKM. V lost 3 bases to trimming and J lost 4 bases, with 10 bases between them. This CDR3 contains 14 residues.

This clone was picked up many times. The J gene is TRBJ1-4, the V gene TRBV6-2 or TRBV6-3; D possibly corresponds to TRBD1 (5 bases). CDR1 MNHEY and CDR2 SVGEGT come from the germline V gene. The CDR3 spans 15 residues. The ends were cut back, 0 bases at V and 5 bases at J, with 10 bases in the middle. The CDR3 protein is CASSYSEGFNEKLFF. The DNA of the CDR3 is TGTGCCAGCAGTTACTCGGAGGGGTTCAATGAAAAACTGTTTTTT.

This clone was seen repeatedly, ten times or more. One end of the junction fails to match germline, which may point to a read error. The sample carries other DNA sequences with the same CDR3. The chain uses TRBV27 and TRBJ2-5; perhaps TRBD2 as D (7 bases). The CDR3 has 17 residues. Per germline, CDR1 MNHEY and CDR2 SMNVEV (reference sequence). CDR3 DNA sequence: TGTGCCAGTAGTTTTGATACTCCGGGCAGGGGAGGGGAGACCCAGTACTTC. It codes for CASSFDTPGRGGETQYF.

This sequence joins TRBV20-1 and TRBJ2-7, with 10 positions matching TRBD2. This CDR3 region has 15 residues. The germline V gene encodes CDR1 DFQATT and CDR2 SNEGSKA (reference sequence). The V segment lost 0 bases and the J segment 2 bases; nucleotides outside the gene matches: 4. CDR3 DNA sequence: TGCAGTGCTAGAGAATCCCTAGCGGGAGCCTACGAGCAGTACTTC. Its translation: CSARESLAGAYEQYF.

There are many counts of this clone. This chain links TRBV16 with TRBJ1-5, with 10 bases aligning to TRBD1. Germline V gene sequence: CDR1 KGHSY, CDR2 FQNENV. The J segment lost 7 bases and the V segment lost 0 bases, leaving 3 bases of the junction unmatched. The CDR3 is made up of 15 amino acids. CDR3 nucleotides: TGTGCCAGCAGCCAATCGACAGGGGGCGCCCAGCCCCAGCATTTT. Protein product: CASSQSTGGAQPQHF.

This clone is medium-sized. The chain carries TRBV2 and TRBJ2-7, with TRBD1 matching over 11 bases. There are 14 residues in the CDR3. Trimming removed 5 bases from V and 3 bases from J; junction bases left unmatched: 3. The germline CDR1 and CDR2 sequences are SNHLY and FYNNEI. The CDR3 nucleotides read TGTGCCAGCAGTCCCGGGACAGGGGGCTACGAGCAGTACTTC. This sequence encodes CASSPGTGGYEQYF.

This clone was counted at least ten times. Just one base apart from a much larger clone, this may be a read error. The V and J genes are TRBV7-6 and TRBJ2-7; D may match TRBD1 or TRBD2 (6 bases each). The CDR3 extends over 15 amino acids. Germline assignment: CDR1 SGHVS and CDR2 FNYEAQ. CDR3: CAGSSQGGGGYEQYF. CDR3 DNA: TGTGCCGGCAGCTCACAGGGTGGAGGGGGCTACGAGCAGTACTTC.